This T cell receptor (beta chain) appears in the sequencing data of a study of blood T cell repertoires in COVID-19. About the research overall: Spain, Italy and the United States supplied samples that represented acute and convalescent COVID-19. The analysed material was cDNA or gDNA that came from T cells, B-cell-depleted T cells, or PBMCs.

As handled by the study authors: From reference gene primer amplification, estimates of nucleated cell counts were derived. This table comes from immunoSEQ multiplex PCR, and its TCRdb copy is limited to in-frame clones, with some not included. V and J calls and clone size follow that table, whereas D and trimming were derived from the DNA. The sample lists around 150,000 clones, approximately 90% seen once, with approximately 2.5% in the top ten. The Seattle patients, enrolled during active infection, were followed longitudinally. From germline, CDR1 is SGHRS and CDR2 YFSETQ. The V end lost 3 bases, the J end lost 2 bases, and 11 bases lay between the germline ends. The CDR3 sequence is 15 residues long.

The sample was peripheral blood. V is TRBV5-1 and J is TRBJ2-2, with D possibly TRBD1 on 5 matching bases. This receptor was obtained from a human donor with COVID-19, enrolled during active disease. The donor label of this sample is uncertain. The CDR3: CASSYGAENTGELFF. The DNA of the CDR3 is TGCGCCAGCAGCTATGGGGCGGAAAACACCGGGGAGCTGTTTTTT.